A selection of T cell receptor beta chains follows, all from one sample in a study of blood T cell repertoires in COVID-19. TCRdb keeps only in-frame clones here, not all; method: immunoSEQ multiplex PCR. The repertoire holds approximately 260,000 clones, with approximately 88% as singletons. The specimen was peripheral blood. These receptors all come from a woman in her 70s with COVID-19, enrolled during active disease. Both conserved end residues are part of each CDR3. Fields, in order: CDR3 length, J gene, clone size, D gene, V gene, CDR3 protein, CDR3 DNA. D genes are given only for firm matches. The size entry is marked missing in some rows and otherwise reads once, few, many or a size class.

length: 18
J: TRBJ2-2
size: .
D: TRBD1
V: TRBV30
CDR3: CAWTPLDRAVADTGELFF
DNA: TGTGCCTGGACTCCCCTCGACAGGGCGGTTGCGGACACCGGGGAGCTGTTTTTT

length: 19
J: TRBJ1-3
size: .
D: TRBD1
V: TRBV15
CDR3: CATSRFPGGSRSSGNTIYF
DNA: TGTGCCACCAGCAGATTTCCAGGGGGGAGTCGGAGCTCTGGAAACACCATATATTTT

length: 16
J: TRBJ1-6
size: .
D: .
V: TRBV19
CDR3: CASSIAPTRTNSPLHF
DNA: TGTGCCAGTAGTATCGCGCCCACGAGAACCAATTCACCCCTCCACTTT

length: 14
J: TRBJ2-7
size: .
D: TRBD1
V: TRBV5-1
CDR3: CASSLQGVNYEQYF
DNA: TGCGCCAGCAGCTTGCAGGGGGTAAACTACGAGCAGTACTTC

length: 15
J: TRBJ2-5
size: .
D: TRBD2
V: TRBV5-1
CDR3: CASSFSGSIEETQYF
DNA: TGCGCCAGCAGCTTCAGCGGGAGCATTGAAGAGACCCAGTACTTC

length: 16
J: TRBJ1-6
size: once
D: TRBD1
V: TRBV19
CDR3: CASRRTGDFYNSPLHF
DNA: TGTGCCAGTAGGAGGACAGGGGACTTTTATAATTCACCCCTCCACTTT

length: 15
J: TRBJ2-2
size: .
D: .
V: TRBV6-1
CDR3: CASSEVLGVTGELFF
DNA: TGTGCCAGCAGTGAAGTGCTGGGCGTCACCGGGGAGCTGTTTTTT

length: 16
J: TRBJ1-1
size: .
D: .
V: TRBV5-1
CDR3: CASSPGDRGAGTEAFF
DNA: TGCGCCAGCAGCCCGGGGGACCGAGGGGCGGGCACTGAAGCTTTCTTT

length: 15
J: TRBJ2-5
size: .
D: .
V: TRBV6-5
CDR3: CASKKQDSLRETQYF
DNA: TGTGCCAGCAAAAAACAAGACAGCCTGAGGGAGACCCAGTACTTC

length: 16
J: TRBJ1-4
size: .
D: .
V: TRBV7-9
CDR3: CASSSGQTATNEKLFF
DNA: TGTGCCAGCAGCTCCGGACAGACCGCAACTAATGAAAAACTGTTTTTT

length: 11
J: TRBJ2-7
size: once
D: .
V: TRBV10-3
CDR3: CAIRDNYEQYF
DNA: TGTGCCATCAGGGACAACTACGAGCAGTACTTC

length: 16
J: TRBJ2-7
size: .
D: TRBD2
V: TRBV7-9
CDR3: CASSLPPGGITYEQYF
DNA: TGTGCCAGCAGCTTACCCCCCGGGGGGATAACCTACGAGCAGTACTTC

length: 11
J: TRBJ2-7
size: .
D: .
V: TRBV30
CDR3: CAWRNRYEQYF
DNA: TGTGCCTGGAGGAACAGGTACGAGCAGTACTTC

length: 15
J: TRBJ1-1
size: .
D: .
V: TRBV27
CDR3: CASSLSSGANTEAFF
DNA: TGTGCCAGCAGTTTATCGTCAGGGGCGAACACTGAAGCTTTCTTT

length: 11
J: TRBJ2-3
size: .
D: TRBD1
V: TRBV20-1
CDR3: CSALTGDTQYF
DNA: TGCAGTGCCCTGACAGGGGATACGCAGTATTTT

length: 15
J: TRBJ1-2
size: .
D: .
V: TRBV2
CDR3: CASSEVREPRDGYTF
DNA: TGTGCCAGCAGTGAGGTCAGGGAACCTCGTGATGGCTACACCTTC

length: 11
J: TRBJ2-1
size: .
D: .
V: TRBV28
CDR3: CASSQLHEQFF
DNA: TGTGCCAGCAGTCAGTTGCATGAGCAGTTCTTC

length: 16
J: TRBJ1-1
size: .
D: .
V: TRBV15
CDR3: CATSRGWVGANTEAFF
DNA: TGTGCCACCAGCAGAGGGTGGGTAGGAGCGAACACTGAAGCTTTCTTT

length: 15
J: TRBJ1-1
size: .
D: .
V: TRBV6-5
CDR3: CASSYSAGTLYEAFF
DNA: TGTGCCAGCAGTTACTCAGCCGGGACACTCTATGAAGCTTTCTTT

length: 15
J: TRBJ2-7
size: .
D: .
V: TRBV28
CDR3: CASTVGVRSSYEQYF
DNA: TGTGCCAGCACCGTAGGTGTCCGGAGCTCCTACGAGCAGTACTTC

length: 11
J: TRBJ2-7
size: .
D: .
V: TRBV12-3/TRBV12-4
CDR3: CASSLVSEQYF
DNA: TGTGCCAGCAGTTTAGTGAGTGAGCAGTACTTC

length: 15
J: TRBJ2-7
size: .
D: .
V: TRBV15
CDR3: CATSRDRTLLGEQYF
DNA: TGTGCCACCAGCAGAGATCGAACCCTACTAGGGGAGCAGTACTTC

length: 16
J: TRBJ1-5
size: .
D: .
V: TRBV4-2
CDR3: CASSQGGYRVIQPQHF
DNA: TGTGCCAGCAGCCAAGGCGGTTACAGGGTTATTCAGCCCCAGCATTTT

length: 14
J: TRBJ2-3
size: .
D: .
V: TRBV11-3
CDR3: CASSRGSSLDTQYF
DNA: TGTGCCAGCAGCAGAGGGTCTAGTTTAGATACGCAGTATTTT

length: 13
J: TRBJ2-5
size: .
D: .
V: TRBV10-3
CDR3: CAIRDGTRETQYF
DNA: TGTGCCATCAGAGACGGGACACGAGAGACCCAGTACTTC

length: 15
J: TRBJ1-6
size: .
D: .
V: TRBV6-5
CDR3: CASSLTAVYDSPLHF
DNA: TGTGCCAGCAGTCTAACAGCGGTCTATGATTCACCCCTCCACTTT

length: 14
J: TRBJ2-1
size: .
D: TRBD1
V: TRBV2
CDR3: CASSTGTGGNEQFF
DNA: TGTGCCAGCAGTACCGGGACAGGGGGCAATGAGCAGTTCTTC

length: 16
J: TRBJ2-7
size: .
D: TRBD2
V: TRBV15
CDR3: CATSSLRLAGGDEQYF
DNA: TGTGCCACCAGCAGCTTGAGACTAGCGGGGGGCGACGAGCAGTACTTC

length: 14
J: TRBJ1-2
size: .
D: TRBD1
V: TRBV18
CDR3: CASSITGVGYGYTF
DNA: TGTGCCAGCTCAATAACAGGGGTTGGCTATGGCTACACCTTC

length: 12
J: TRBJ2-7
size: .
D: TRBD2
V: TRBV12-3/TRBV12-4
CDR3: CASSSGTSGQYF
DNA: TGTGCCAGCAGTTCCGGGACTAGCGGGCAGTACTTC

length: 13
J: TRBJ2-1
size: .
D: TRBD2
V: TRBV6-4
CDR3: CASSEASGSLPLF
DNA: TGTGCCAGCAGTGAGGCTAGCGGGAGTTTGCCCCTCTTC

length: 15
J: TRBJ2-1
size: .
D: .
V: TRBV6-2/TRBV6-3
CDR3: CASSFGGLPYNEQFF
DNA: TGTGCCAGCAGTTTTGGAGGGCTCCCCTACAATGAGCAGTTCTTC

length: 14
J: TRBJ1-4
size: .
D: .
V: TRBV10-3
CDR3: CAISEGGSAEKLFF
DNA: TGTGCCATCAGTGAGGGCGGGTCTGCTGAAAAACTGTTTTTT

length: 13
J: TRBJ2-2
size: .
D: .
V: TRBV11-3
CDR3: CASSRTVPGELFF
DNA: TGTGCCAGCAGCCGAACAGTCCCCGGGGAGCTGTTTTTT

length: 14
J: TRBJ2-7
size: .
D: .
V: TRBV11-3
CDR3: CASSLESYSYEQYF
DNA: TGTGCCAGCAGCTTAGAGTCCTACTCCTACGAGCAGTACTTC

length: 14
J: TRBJ2-7
size: .
D: TRBD1
V: TRBV19
CDR3: CATAQTGGGYEQYF
DNA: TGTGCCACCGCCCAAACAGGGGGCGGGTACGAGCAGTACTTC

length: 17
J: TRBJ2-3
size: .
D: .
V: TRBV4-2
CDR3: CASSQVLGGEATDTQYF
DNA: TGTGCCAGCAGCCAAGTGTTGGGGGGAGAGGCCACAGATACGCAGTATTTT

length: 12
J: TRBJ1-5
size: .
D: TRBD1
V: TRBV28
CDR3: CASGTGNQPQHF
DNA: TGTGCCAGCGGGACAGGCAATCAGCCCCAGCATTTT

length: 16
J: TRBJ1-1
size: .
D: TRBD1
V: TRBV5-1
CDR3: CASSKQMGQGGTEAFF
DNA: TGCGCCAGCAGCAAACAAATGGGACAGGGGGGAACTGAAGCTTTCTTT

length: 15
J: TRBJ2-5
size: .
D: .
V: TRBV9
CDR3: CASSVVGGFQETQYF
DNA: TGTGCCAGCAGCGTAGTAGGCGGTTTCCAAGAGACCCAGTACTTC

length: 17
J: TRBJ2-7
size: .
D: TRBD2
V: TRBV4-3
CDR3: CASSLFTGLAGTYEQYF
DNA: TGCGCCAGCAGCCTATTTACTGGACTAGCGGGAACCTACGAGCAGTACTTC

length: 13
J: TRBJ2-7
size: .
D: .
V: TRBV30
CDR3: CAWSADRNYEQYF
DNA: TGTGCCTGGAGTGCCGACAGAAACTACGAGCAGTACTTC

length: 13
J: TRBJ1-2
size: .
D: TRBD1
V: TRBV28
CDR3: CASTTGGENGYTF
DNA: TGTGCCAGCACTACAGGGGGGGAGAATGGCTACACCTTC

length: 10
J: TRBJ1-1
size: .
D: .
V: TRBV28
CDR3: CASIRTEAFF
DNA: TGTGCCAGCATTCGCACTGAAGCTTTCTTT

length: 15
J: TRBJ1-5
size: .
D: .
V: TRBV5-6
CDR3: CASSLRGRGNQPQHF
DNA: TGTGCCAGCAGCTTGAGGGGACGGGGGAATCAGCCCCAGCATTTT

length: 15
J: TRBJ2-4
size: .
D: .
V: TRBV12-5
CDR3: CASGSRTLAKNIQYF
DNA: TGTGCTAGTGGTAGTAGGACACTAGCCAAAAACATTCAGTACTTC

length: 13
J: TRBJ2-7
size: .
D: .
V: TRBV10-3
CDR3: CAISEGLSYEQYF
DNA: TGTGCCATCAGTGAGGGCTTGTCCTACGAGCAGTACTTC

length: 13
J: TRBJ1-2
size: .
D: .
V: TRBV7-5
CDR3: CARSHDRVCGYTF
DNA: TGTGCCAGAAGCCACGACCGGGTCTGTGGCTACACCTTC

length: 14
J: TRBJ2-5
size: .
D: TRBD2
V: TRBV19
CDR3: CASSIGGSVETQYF
DNA: TGTGCCAGTAGTATCGGCGGGAGCGTAGAGACCCAGTACTTC

length: 14
J: TRBJ1-2
size: .
D: TRBD1
V: TRBV11-2
CDR3: CASSLDRGGYGYTF
DNA: TGTGCCAGCAGCTTGGACAGGGGAGGCTATGGCTACACCTTC